Each of the 8 T cell receptor beta chains below was sequenced from the same sample in a study of T cell changes during pregnancy in multiple sclerosis. Generated by immunoSEQ multiplex PCR, the TCRdb table keeps only in-frame clones and is missing some. The repertoire holds 70,000 to 100,000 clones, with 93% as singletons. This sample comprised peripheral blood, obtained in the third trimester of pregnancy. The source is a female donor in good health, enrolled as a control in a pregnancy study.

The rearrangement joins TRBV5-4 to TRBJ1-4; 7 bases align to TRBD1. Looked up from germline, CDR1 is SGHNT and CDR2 is YYREEE (reference sequence). The CDR3 has 14 amino acids. V was pared by 0 bases and J by 8 bases, with 4 bases of the junction left unmatched. Written as DNA, the CDR3 is TGTGCCAGCAGCTTGGCCCCAGGGGGAGAAAAACTGTTTTTT. This encodes CASSLAPGGEKLFF.

The V call is TRBV4-1, the J call TRBJ1-4, with 9 positions matching TRBD1. Germline V lookup: CDR1 MGHRA, CDR2 YSYEKL. CDR3 length: 13 amino acids. Trimming removed 1 base from V and 13 bases from J; junction bases left unmatched: 4. Here the CDR3 reads CASSQGPGQGLFF. The CDR3 DNA is TGCGCCAGCAGCCAAGGTCCGGGACAGGGACTGTTTTTT.

The rearrangement links TRBV19 to TRBJ2-1; maybe TRBD2 (6 bases). V was shortened by 3 bases and J by 6 bases, with 15 bases between the two germline ends. The CDR3 spans 15 residues. Germline V gene data show CDR1 as LNHDA and CDR2 as SQIVND (reference sequence). The CDR3 reads CASSIAGTFLNEQFF. The DNA for the CDR3 is TGTGCCAGTAGTATCGCCGGGACTTTCCTCAATGAGCAGTTCTTC.

CDR3 loop: CASSLAGGGQETQYF. For the CDR3, the DNA is TGTGCCAGCAGCTTAGCAGGGGGCGGTCAAGAGACCCAGTACTTC. This chain connects TRBV11-2 to TRBJ2-5, with 8 bases fitting TRBD1. Trimming cost V 1 base and J 2 bases; bases outside gene matches: 3. CDR1 SGHAT and CDR2 FQNNGV come from the germline V gene. The CDR3 covers 15 residues.

V usage is TRBV14 and J usage is TRBJ1-1; 9 bases are a match to TRBD1. The CDR3 covers 15 residues. Germline assignment: CDR1 SGHDN and CDR2 FVKESK. V lost 2 bases, J lost 6 bases, and 7 bases stayed unmatched. The chain's CDR3 is CASSQLGQGVAEAFF. The CDR3 region has the DNA TGTGCCAGCAGCCAACTGGGACAGGGAGTCGCTGAAGCTTTCTTT.

This clone was seen more than once but under ten times. The chain is built from TRBV27 and TRBJ1-1, with D maybe TRBD1 (6 bases). V was trimmed by 5 bases and J by 0 bases, leaving 10 bases between them. CDR3 length: 14 residues. CDR1 is MNHEY and CDR2 is SMNVEV in the germline V gene (reference sequence). The DNA for the CDR3 is TGTGCCAGCAGTCGAACAGGGCTGAACACTGAAGCTTTCTTT. It is translated as CASSRTGLNTEAFF.

The V gene is TRBV18, the J gene TRBJ2-7, with 7 bases lining up with TRBD1. The CDR3 has 15 residues. The J segment lost 2 bases and the V segment lost 3 bases, leaving 7 bases of the junction unmatched. Germline-derived CDR1 and CDR2 are KGHSH and LQKENI. The DNA for the CDR3 is TGTGCCAGCTCACCGGTCGGGGACAGTACCTACGAGCAGTACTTC. It specifies CASSPVGDSTYEQYF.

The chain couples TRBV2 to TRBJ1-4; D perhaps matches TRBD1 (5 bases). Germline assignment: CDR1 SNHLY and CDR2 FYNNEI. V was shortened by 2 bases and J by 7 bases, with 11 bases between the two germline ends. This CDR3 has 14 amino acids. This chain's CDR3 is CASSEPRVSEKLFF. In nucleotides, the CDR3 is TGTGCCAGCAGTGAACCCAGGGTTTCTGAAAAACTGTTTTTT.